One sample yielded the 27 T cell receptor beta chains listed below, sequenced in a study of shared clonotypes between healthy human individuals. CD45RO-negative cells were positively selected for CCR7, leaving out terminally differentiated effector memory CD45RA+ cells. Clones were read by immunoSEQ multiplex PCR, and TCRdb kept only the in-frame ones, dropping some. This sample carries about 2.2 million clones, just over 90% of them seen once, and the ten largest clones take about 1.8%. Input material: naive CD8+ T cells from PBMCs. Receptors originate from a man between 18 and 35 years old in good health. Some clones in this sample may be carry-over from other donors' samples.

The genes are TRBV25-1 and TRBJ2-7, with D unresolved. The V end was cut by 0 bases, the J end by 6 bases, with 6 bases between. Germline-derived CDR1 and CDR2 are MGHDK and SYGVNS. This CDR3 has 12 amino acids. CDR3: CASSEYYGEQYF. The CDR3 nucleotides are TGTGCCAGCAGTGAATACTATGGCGAGCAGTACTTC.

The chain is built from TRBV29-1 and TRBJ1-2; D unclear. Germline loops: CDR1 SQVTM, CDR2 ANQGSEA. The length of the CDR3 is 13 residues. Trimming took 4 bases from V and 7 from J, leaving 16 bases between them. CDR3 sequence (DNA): TGCAGCGTTGGAGGAGAAGGGAACAGTGGCTACACCTTC. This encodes CSVGGEGNSGYTF.

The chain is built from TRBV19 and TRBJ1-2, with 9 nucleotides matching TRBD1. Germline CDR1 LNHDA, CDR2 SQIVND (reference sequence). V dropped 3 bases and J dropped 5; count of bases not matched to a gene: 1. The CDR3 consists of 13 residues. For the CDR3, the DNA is TGTGCCAGTAGTATGACAGGGGGATATGGCTACACCTTC. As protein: CASSMTGGYGYTF. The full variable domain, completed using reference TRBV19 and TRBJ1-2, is DGGITQSPKYLFRKEGQNVTLSCEQNLNHDAMYWYRQDPGQGLRLIYYSQIVNDFQKGDIAEGYSVSREKKESFPLTVTSAQKNPTAFYLCASSMTGGYGYTFGSGTRLTVV.

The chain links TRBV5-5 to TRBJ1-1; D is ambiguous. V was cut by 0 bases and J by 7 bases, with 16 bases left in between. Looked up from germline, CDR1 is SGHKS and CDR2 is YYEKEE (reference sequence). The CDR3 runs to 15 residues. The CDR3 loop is CASSLEFGRTREAFF. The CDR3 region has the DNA TGTGCCAGCAGCTTGGAGTTTGGAAGAACCCGTGAAGCTTTCTTT.

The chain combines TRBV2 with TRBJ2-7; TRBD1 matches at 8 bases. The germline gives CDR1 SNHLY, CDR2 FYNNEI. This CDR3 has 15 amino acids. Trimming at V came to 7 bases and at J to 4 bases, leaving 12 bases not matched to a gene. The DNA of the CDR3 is TGTGCCAGCAACACAAACGTACACAGGGGGTACGAGCAGTACTTC. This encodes CASNTNVHRGYEQYF.

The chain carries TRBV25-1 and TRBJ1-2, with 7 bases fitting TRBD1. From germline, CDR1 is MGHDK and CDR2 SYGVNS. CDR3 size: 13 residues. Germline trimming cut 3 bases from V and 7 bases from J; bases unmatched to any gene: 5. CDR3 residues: CASSDRGEIGYTF. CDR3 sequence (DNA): TGTGCCAGCAGTGACAGGGGGGAGATTGGCTACACCTTC.

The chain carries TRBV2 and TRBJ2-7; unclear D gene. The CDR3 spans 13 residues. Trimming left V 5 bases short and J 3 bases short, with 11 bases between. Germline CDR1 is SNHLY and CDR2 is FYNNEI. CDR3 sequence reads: CASSYRSLYEQYF. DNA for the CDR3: TGTGCCAGCAGTTATCGCTCCCTCTACGAGCAGTACTTC.

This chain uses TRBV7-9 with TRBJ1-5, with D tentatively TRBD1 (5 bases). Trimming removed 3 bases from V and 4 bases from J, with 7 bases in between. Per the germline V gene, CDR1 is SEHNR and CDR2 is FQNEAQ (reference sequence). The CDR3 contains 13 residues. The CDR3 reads CASSFEGNQPQHF. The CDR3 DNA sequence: TGTGCCAGCAGCTTTGAGGGGAATCAGCCCCAGCATTTT.

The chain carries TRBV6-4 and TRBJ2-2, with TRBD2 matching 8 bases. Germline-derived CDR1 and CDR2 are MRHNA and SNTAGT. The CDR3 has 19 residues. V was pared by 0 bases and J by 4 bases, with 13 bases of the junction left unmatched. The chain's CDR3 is CASSDSKIQAGVPTGELFF. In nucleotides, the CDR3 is TGTGCCAGCAGTGACTCGAAAATACAAGCGGGAGTCCCCACCGGGGAGCTGTTTTTT.

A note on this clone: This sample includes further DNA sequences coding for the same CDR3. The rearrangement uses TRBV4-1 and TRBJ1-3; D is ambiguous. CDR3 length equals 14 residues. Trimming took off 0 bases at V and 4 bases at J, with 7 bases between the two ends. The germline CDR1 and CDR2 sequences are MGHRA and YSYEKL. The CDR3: CASSQDPAGNTIYF. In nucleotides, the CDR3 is TGCGCCAGCAGCCAAGATCCCGCAGGAAACACCATATATTTT.

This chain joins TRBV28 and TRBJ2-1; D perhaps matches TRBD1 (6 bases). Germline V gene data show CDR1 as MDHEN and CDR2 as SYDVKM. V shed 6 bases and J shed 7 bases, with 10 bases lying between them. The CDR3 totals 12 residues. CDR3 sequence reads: CASRIGGNEQFF. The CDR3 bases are TGTGCCAGCAGGATAGGGGGAAATGAGCAGTTCTTC.

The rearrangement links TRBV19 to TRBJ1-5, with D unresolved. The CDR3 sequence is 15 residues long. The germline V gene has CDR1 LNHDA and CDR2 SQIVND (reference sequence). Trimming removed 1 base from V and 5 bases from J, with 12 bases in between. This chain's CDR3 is CASSIARWVDQPQHF. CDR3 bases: TGTGCCAGTAGTATAGCGAGGTGGGTAGATCAGCCCCAGCATTTT.

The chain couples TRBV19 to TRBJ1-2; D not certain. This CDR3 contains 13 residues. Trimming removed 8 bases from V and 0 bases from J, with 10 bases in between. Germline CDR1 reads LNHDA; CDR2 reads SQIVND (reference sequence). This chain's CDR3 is CASLARSNYGYTF. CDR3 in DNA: TGTGCCAGTTTAGCGAGATCTAACTATGGCTACACCTTC.

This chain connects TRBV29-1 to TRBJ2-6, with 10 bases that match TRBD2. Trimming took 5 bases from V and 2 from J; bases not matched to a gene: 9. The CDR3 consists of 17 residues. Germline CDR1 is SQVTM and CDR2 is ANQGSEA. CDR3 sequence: CSVFAFSGRTGANVLTF. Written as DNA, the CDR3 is TGCAGCGTTTTCGCATTTAGCGGGAGGACTGGGGCCAACGTCCTGACTTTC.

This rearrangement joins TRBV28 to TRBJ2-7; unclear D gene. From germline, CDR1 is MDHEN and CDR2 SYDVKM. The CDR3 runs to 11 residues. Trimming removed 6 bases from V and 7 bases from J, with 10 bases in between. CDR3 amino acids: CASSPYKEQYF. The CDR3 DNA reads TGTGCCAGCAGCCCGTATAAAGAGCAGTACTTC.

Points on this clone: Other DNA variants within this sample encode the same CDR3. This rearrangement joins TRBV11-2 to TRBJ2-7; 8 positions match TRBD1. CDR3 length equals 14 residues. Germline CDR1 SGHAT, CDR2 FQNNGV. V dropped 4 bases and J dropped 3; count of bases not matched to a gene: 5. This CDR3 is CASSSGTGFYEQYF. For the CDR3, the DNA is TGTGCCAGCAGCTCCGGGACAGGCTTCTACGAGCAGTACTTC.

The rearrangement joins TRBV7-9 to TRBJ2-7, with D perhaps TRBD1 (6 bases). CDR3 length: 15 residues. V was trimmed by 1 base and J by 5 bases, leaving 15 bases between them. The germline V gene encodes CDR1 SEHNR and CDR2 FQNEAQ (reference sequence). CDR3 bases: TGTGCCAGCAGCTTAGAAGCCGGGACATTCAACGAGCAGTACTTC. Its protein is CASSLEAGTFNEQYF.

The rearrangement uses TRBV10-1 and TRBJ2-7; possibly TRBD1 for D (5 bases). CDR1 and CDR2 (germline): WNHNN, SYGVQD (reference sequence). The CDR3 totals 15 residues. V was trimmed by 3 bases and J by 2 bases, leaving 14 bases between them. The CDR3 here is CASSDGSWGPYEQYF. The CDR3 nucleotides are TGCGCCAGCAGTGACGGCTCTTGGGGCCCCTACGAGCAGTACTTC.

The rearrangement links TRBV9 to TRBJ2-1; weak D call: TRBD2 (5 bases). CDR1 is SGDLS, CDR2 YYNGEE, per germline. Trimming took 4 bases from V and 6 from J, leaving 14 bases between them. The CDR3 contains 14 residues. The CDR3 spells CASSPRPGINEQFF. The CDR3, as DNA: TGTGCCAGCAGCCCCCGTCCCGGGATCAATGAGCAGTTCTTC.

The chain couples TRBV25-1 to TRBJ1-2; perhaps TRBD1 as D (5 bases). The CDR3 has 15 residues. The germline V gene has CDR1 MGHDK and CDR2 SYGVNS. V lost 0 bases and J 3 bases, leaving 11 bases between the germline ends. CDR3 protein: CASSEYRGNHYGYTF. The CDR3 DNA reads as TGTGCCAGCAGTGAATATAGGGGCAACCACTATGGCTACACCTTC.

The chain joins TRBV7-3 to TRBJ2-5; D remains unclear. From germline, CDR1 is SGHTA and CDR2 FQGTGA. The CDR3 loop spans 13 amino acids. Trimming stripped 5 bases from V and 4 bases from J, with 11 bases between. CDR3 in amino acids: CASSPNELETQYF. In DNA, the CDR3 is TGTGCCAGCAGCCCAAACGAGTTAGAGACCCAGTACTTC.

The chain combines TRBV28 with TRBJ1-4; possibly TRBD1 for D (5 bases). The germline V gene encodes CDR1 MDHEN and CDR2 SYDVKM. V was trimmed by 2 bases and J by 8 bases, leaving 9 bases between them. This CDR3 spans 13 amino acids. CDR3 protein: CASSLVGVEKLFF. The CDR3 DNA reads TGTGCCAGCAGTTTAGTAGGGGTGGAAAAACTGTTTTTT.

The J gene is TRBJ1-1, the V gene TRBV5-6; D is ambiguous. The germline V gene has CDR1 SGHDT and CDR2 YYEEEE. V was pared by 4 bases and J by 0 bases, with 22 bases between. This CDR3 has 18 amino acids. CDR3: CASSLGPPGVLMNTEAFF. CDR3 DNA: TGTGCCAGCAGCCTAGGACCTCCTGGAGTTCTAATGAACACTGAAGCTTTCTTT.

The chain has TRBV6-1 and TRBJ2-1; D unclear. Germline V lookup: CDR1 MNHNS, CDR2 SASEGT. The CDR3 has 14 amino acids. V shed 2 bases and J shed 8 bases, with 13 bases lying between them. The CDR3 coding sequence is TGTGCCAGCAGTGAATGGACCAGCACGCATGAGCAGTTCTTC. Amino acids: CASSEWTSTHEQFF.

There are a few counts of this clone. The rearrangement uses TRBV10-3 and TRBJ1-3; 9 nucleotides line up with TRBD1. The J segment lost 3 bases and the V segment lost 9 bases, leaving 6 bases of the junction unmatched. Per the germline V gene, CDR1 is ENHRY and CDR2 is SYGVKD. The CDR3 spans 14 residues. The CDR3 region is CAMGQGIVGNTIYF. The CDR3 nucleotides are TGTGCCATGGGACAGGGAATCGTTGGAAACACCATATATTTT.

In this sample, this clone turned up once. CDR3 DNA: TGTGCCAGCAGCCCGCCGACGGGAAGCTCCTACAATGAGCAGTTCTTC. Amino acids: CASSPPTGSSYNEQFF. This sequence joins TRBV7-8 and TRBJ2-1; tentatively, D is TRBD2 (5 bases). Per germline, CDR1 SGHVS and CDR2 FQNEAQ. The ends were cut back, 5 bases at V and 0 bases at J, with 14 bases in the middle. CDR3 length: 16 amino acids.

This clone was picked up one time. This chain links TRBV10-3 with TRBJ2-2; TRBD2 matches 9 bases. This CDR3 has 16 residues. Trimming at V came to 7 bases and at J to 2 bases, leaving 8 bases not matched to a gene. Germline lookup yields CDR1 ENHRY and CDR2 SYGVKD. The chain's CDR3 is CAITVLLAGNTGELFF. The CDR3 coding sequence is TGTGCCATCACGGTGCTCCTAGCGGGAAACACCGGGGAGCTGTTTTTT.